This T cell receptor (beta chain) derives from a study of T cells in localized non-small cell lung cancer. Per the germline V gene, CDR1 is LNHDA and CDR2 is SQIVND (reference sequence). V shed 4 bases and J shed 4 bases, with 10 bases lying between them. This CDR3 is built from 14 residues. Points on this clone: Antigen specificity is unknown.

Sequencing used immunoSEQ multiplex PCR; TCRdb keeps in-frame clones, though not all of them. This sample has some 50,000 clones; approximately 81% occur once, and the top ten carry under 20%. Overall study results and limits: Elevated blood T cell density was associated with longer overall survival. A median approximately 59 of the top 100 tumor clones appeared in adjacent lung. Uninvolved adjacent lung showed higher T cell clonality than tumor.

The chain has TRBV19 and TRBJ2-2, with TRBD1 as a possible D gene (6 bases). The sequence was obtained from a man aged 35 to 70 with stage III lung adenocarcinoma. The source material was peripheral blood mononuclear cells, sampled before any cancer treatment. The CDR3 bases are TGTGCCAGTAGTAGGGACACCCCCACCGGGGAGCTGTTTTTT. Translating it yields CASSRDTPTGELFF.